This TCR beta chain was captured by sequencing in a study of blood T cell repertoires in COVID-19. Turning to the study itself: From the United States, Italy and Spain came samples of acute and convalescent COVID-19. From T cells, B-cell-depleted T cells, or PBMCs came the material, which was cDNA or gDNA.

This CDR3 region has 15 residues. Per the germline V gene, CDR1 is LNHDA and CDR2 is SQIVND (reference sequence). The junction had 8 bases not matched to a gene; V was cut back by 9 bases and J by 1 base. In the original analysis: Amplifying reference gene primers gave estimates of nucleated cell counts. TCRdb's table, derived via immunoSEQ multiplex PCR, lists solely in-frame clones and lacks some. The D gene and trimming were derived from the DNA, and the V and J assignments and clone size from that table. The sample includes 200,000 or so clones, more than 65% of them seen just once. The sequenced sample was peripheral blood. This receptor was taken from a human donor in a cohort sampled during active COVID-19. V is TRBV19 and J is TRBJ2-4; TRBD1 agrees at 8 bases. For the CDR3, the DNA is TGTGCCAGGACAGGGGTAGGCTCGGCCAAAAACATTCAGTACTTC. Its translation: CARTGVGSAKNIQYF.